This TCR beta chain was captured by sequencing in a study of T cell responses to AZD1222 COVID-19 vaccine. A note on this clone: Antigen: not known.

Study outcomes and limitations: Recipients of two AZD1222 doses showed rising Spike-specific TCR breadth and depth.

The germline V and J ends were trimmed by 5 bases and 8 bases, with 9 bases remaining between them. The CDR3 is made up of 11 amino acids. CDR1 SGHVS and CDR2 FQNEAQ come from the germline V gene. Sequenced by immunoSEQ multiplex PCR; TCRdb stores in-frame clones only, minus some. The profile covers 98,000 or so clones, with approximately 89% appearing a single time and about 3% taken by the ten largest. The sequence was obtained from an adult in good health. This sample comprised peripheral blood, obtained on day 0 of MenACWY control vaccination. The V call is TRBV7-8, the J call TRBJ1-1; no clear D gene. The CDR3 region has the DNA TGTGCCAGCAGCCCCCGATTGGAAGCTTTCTTT. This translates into CASSPRLEAFF.